The 6 T cell receptor beta chains presented below share a single source sample, sequenced in a study of T cell changes during pregnancy in multiple sclerosis. The data were produced by immunoSEQ multiplex PCR, yet TCRdb's version contains in-frame clones alone and is incomplete. Among 35,000 to 45,000 clones listed, roughly 91% were seen once. The sequencing here drew on CD4+ T cells from peripheral blood mononuclear cells, taken in the first trimester of pregnancy. The receptors come from a female donor with multiple sclerosis, enrolled in a pregnancy study.

This chain connects TRBV19 to TRBJ2-6, with 9 positions matching TRBD1. The germline V gene encodes CDR1 LNHDA and CDR2 SQIVND (reference sequence). The CDR3 is made up of 18 amino acids. Trimming at V came to 3 bases and at J to 0 bases, leaving 6 bases not matched to a gene. The CDR3 here is CASSIVGTGSSGANVLTF. CDR3 nucleotide sequence: TGTGCCAGTAGTATTGTAGGGACAGGGAGCTCTGGGGCCAACGTCCTGACTTTC.

As to this clone: Since no conserved phenylalanine or tryptophan closes the CDR3, a read error is the likely cause. No DNA is shown, since the ends of the CDR3 on it are uncertain; the CDR3 is the one TCRdb lists. The V gene is TRBV7-9, the J gene TRBJ2-7; the DNA was not compared with TRBD2, the D call given in the table. The CDR3 contains 11 residues when both ends are counted. Germline values: CDR1 SEHNR, CDR2 FQNEAQ (reference sequence). The CDR3: CASSLGGPVTI.

In nucleotides, the CDR3 is TGCGCCAGCAGCCAAGGACTAGCGGGAGCAGATACGCAGTATTTT. This sequence encodes CASSQGLAGADTQYF. J is TRBJ2-3 and V is TRBV4-3, with 12 bases aligning to TRBD2. CDR3 size: 15 residues. CDR1 is LGHNA and CDR2 is YSLEER in the germline V gene. Trimming at V came to 1 base and at J to 4 bases, leaving 0 bases not matched to a gene.

This chain links TRBV10-1 with TRBJ1-2; no clear D. The V gene lost 8 bases and the J gene lost 4 bases, with 11 bases spanning the gap. The CDR3 is 12 residues long. Per germline, CDR1 WNHNN and CDR2 SYGVQD (reference sequence). For the CDR3, the DNA is TGCGCCAGCGGGAGGGAAGGCTATGGCTACACCTTC. Its protein product is CASGREGYGYTF.

The V call is TRBV28, the J call TRBJ1-2; TRBD1 matches at 7 bases. Per the germline V gene, CDR1 is MDHEN and CDR2 is SYDVKM. The V segment lost 6 bases and the J segment 2 bases; nucleotides outside the gene matches: 6. The CDR3 sequence is 14 residues long. The CDR3 DNA reads TGTGCCAGCAGCCGACAGGGATGGAACTATGGCTACACCTTC. Translated, it gives CASSRQGWNYGYTF.

CDR3: CASSSGGGLGNSPLHF. CDR3 nucleotides: TGCGCCAGCAGCTCCGGCGGGGGTTTGGGAAATTCACCCCTCCACTTT. The genes are TRBV5-1 and TRBJ1-6; possible D gene TRBD1, 5 bases. The germline V and J ends were trimmed by 3 bases and 7 bases, with 17 bases remaining between them. Germline loops: CDR1 SGHRS, CDR2 YFSETQ. The CDR3 has 16 residues.